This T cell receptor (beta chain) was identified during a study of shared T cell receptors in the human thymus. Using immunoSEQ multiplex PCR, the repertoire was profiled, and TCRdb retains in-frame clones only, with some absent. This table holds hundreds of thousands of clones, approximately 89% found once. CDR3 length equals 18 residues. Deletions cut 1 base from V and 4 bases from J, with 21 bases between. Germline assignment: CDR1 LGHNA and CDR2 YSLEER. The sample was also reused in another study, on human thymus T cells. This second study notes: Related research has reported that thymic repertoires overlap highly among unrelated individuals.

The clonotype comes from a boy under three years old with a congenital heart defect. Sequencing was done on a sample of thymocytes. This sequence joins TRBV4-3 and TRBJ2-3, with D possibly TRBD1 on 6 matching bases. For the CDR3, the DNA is TGCGCCAGCAGCCAAGTTGTCAGGGGCGCGGAGGTGGCAGATACGCAGTATTTT. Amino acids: CASSQVVRGAEVADTQYF.